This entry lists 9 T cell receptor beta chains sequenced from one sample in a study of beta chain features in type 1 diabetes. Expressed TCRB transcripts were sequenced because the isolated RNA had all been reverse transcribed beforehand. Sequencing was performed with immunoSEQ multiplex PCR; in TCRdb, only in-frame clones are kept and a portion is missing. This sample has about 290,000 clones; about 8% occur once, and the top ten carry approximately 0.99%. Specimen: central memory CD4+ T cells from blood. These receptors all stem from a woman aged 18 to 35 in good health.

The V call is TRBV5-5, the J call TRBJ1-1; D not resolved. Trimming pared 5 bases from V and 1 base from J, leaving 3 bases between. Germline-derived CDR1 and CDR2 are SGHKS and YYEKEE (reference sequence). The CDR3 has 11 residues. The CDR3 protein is CASSQNTEAFF. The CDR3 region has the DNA TGTGCCAGCAGTCAGAACACTGAAGCTTTCTTT. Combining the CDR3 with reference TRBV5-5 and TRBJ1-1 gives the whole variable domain DAGVTQSPTHLIKTRGQQVTLRCSPISGHKSVSWYQQVLGQGPQFIFQYYEKEERGRGNFPDRFSARQFPNYSSELNVNALLLGDSALYLCASSQNTEAFFGQGTRLTVV.

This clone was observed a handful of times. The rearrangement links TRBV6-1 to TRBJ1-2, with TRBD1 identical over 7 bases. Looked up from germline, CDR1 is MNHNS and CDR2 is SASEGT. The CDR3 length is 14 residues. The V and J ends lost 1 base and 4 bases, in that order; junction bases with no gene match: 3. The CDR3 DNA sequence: TGTGCCAGCAGTGAAGGACAGGGCCTCTATGGCTACACCTTC. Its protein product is CASSEGQGLYGYTF.

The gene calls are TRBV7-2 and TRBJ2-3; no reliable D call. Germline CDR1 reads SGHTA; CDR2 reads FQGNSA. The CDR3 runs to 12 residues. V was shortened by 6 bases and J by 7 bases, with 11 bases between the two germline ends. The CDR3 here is CASSLMDHTQYF. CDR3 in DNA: TGTGCCAGCAGTCTCATGGACCATACGCAGTATTTT.

In nucleotides, the CDR3 is TGCAGCGTTGTTCCTGGGGGGAAATCTCGAACCCAGTACTTC. Protein: CSVVPGGKSRTQYF. The rearrangement uses TRBV29-1 and TRBJ2-5, with D tentatively TRBD2 (6 bases). The CDR3 runs 14 residues. The germline V and J ends were trimmed by 4 bases and 8 bases, with 20 bases remaining between them. Looked up from germline, CDR1 is SQVTM and CDR2 is ANQGSEA.

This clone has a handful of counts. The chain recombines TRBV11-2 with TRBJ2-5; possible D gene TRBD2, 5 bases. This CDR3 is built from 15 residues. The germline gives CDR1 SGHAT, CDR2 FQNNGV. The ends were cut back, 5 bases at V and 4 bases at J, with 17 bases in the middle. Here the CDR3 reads CASSVGSVRIETQYF. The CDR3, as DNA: TGTGCCAGCAGCGTGGGGAGCGTAAGGATAGAGACCCAGTACTTC.

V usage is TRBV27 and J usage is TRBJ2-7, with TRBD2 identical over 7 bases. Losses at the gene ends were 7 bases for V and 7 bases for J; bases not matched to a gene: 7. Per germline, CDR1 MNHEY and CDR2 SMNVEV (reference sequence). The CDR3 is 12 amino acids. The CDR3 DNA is TGTGCCAGCACCCGAGGAGCGGGGGAGCAGTACGTC. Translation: CASTRGAGEQYV.

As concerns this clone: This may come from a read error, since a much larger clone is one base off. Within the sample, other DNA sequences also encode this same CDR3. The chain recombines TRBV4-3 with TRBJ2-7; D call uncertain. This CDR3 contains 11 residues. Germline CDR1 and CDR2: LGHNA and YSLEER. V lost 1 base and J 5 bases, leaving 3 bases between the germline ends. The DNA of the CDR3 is TGCGCCAGCAGCCAAGGGGACGAGCAGTACTTC. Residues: CASSQGDEQYF.

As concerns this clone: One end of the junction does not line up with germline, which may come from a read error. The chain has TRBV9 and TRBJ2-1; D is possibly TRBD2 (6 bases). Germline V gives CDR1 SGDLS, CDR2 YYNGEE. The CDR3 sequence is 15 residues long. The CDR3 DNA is TGTGCCAACAGCGCCGGGACTCCAGCTTACAATGAGCAGTTCTTC. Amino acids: CANSAGTPAYNEQFF.

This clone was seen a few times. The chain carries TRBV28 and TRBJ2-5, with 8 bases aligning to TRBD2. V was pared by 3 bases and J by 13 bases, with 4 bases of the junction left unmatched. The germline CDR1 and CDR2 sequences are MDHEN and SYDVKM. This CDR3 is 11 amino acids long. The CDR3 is CASSLRGGWYF. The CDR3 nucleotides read TGTGCCAGCAGTTTGCGCGGGGGGTGGTACTTC. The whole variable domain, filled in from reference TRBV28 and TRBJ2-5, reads DVKVTQSSRYLVKRTGEKVFLECVQDMDHENMFWYRQDPGLGLRLIYFSYDVKMKEKGDIPEGYSVSREKKERFSLILESASTNQTSMYLCASSLRGGWYFGPGTRLLVL.